This TCR beta chain stems from a study of cytomegalovirus exposure and HLA in healthy donors. V was pared by 2 bases and J by 5 bases, with 18 bases between. Per the germline V gene, CDR1 is SGHNT and CDR2 is YENEEA. This CDR3 has 16 amino acids. With 60 Vbeta and 13 Jbeta primers, the PCR was carried out. Generated by immunoSEQ multiplex PCR, the TCRdb table keeps only in-frame clones and is missing some. The sample shows about 160,000 clones, approximately 80% of them seen only once. The sequence was obtained from a man aged 45-65 years in good health and CMV-seropositive. The rearrangement links TRBV11-3 to TRBJ2-5; D is possibly TRBD2 (5 bases). Sequences were obtained from PBMCs. Here the CDR3 reads CASSLSIRRDRETQYF. The CDR3 DNA follows: TGTGCCAGCAGCTTATCCATTCGCCGGGATCGGGAGACCCAGTACTTC.